This passage covers 21 T cell receptor beta chains from one sample sequenced in a study of spatial heterogeneity in lung cancer. Time point in this sample: sample taken at primary tumor resection. Study results and limitations: Counts that tracked tumor mutation counts were those of expanded intratumoral alpha and beta TCRs.

Their cognate antigens are unknown. TCRdb reanalysed the 5' RACE reads using MiXCR and keeps one entry per CDR3 protein. The sample consists of over 8,500 distinct CDR3 sequences, roughly an eighth of them appearing once. The specimen comprised lung tumor tissue, sampled at surgery. Every receptor here comes from a male donor with early-stage non-small cell lung cancer.

The chain has TRBV4-1 and TRBJ1-5; TRBD1 might be the D (5 bases). V lost 3 bases and J lost 2, with 5 bases in between. The CDR3 runs to 13 residues. In germline, CDR1 is MGHRA, CDR2 YSYEKL. CDR3 loop: CASSQGGNQPQHF. The CDR3 nucleotides are TGCGCCAGCAGCCAGGGGGGCAATCAGCCCCAGCATTTT.

This clonotype was observed at least ten times. This sequence joins TRBV9 and TRBJ2-1; 7 positions agree with TRBD1. Germline values: CDR1 SGDLS, CDR2 YYNGEE. The V gene end was trimmed by 3 bases and the J gene end by 5 bases; junction bases not matched to a gene: 8. The CDR3 has 15 residues. The CDR3 nucleotides read TGTGCCAGCAGCGGGGGGACAGAGGGTAACAATGAGCAGTTCTTC. Protein sequence: CASSGGTEGNNEQFF.

J is TRBJ1-4 and V is TRBV11-3; D gene unclear. Germline CDR1 SGHNT, CDR2 YENEEA. The CDR3 spans 14 residues. V gave up 2 bases and J gave up 3 bases, with 7 bases separating them. CDR3 loop: CASSLSAANEKLFF. The DNA for the CDR3 is TGTGCCAGCAGCTTAAGCGCAGCTAATGAAAAACTGTTTTTT.

The chain couples TRBV12-3 or TRBV12-4 to TRBJ1-1, with 7 bases identical to TRBD1. V lost 7 bases and J lost 1; bases outside the gene matches: 3. There are 13 residues in the CDR3. In nucleotides, the CDR3 is TGTGCCAGCAAGGGACAGCAGAACACTGAAGCTTTCTTT. It translates to CASKGQQNTEAFF.

J is TRBJ1-1 and V is TRBV5-1, with D uncertain. The length of the CDR3 is 13 residues. V was trimmed by 0 bases and J by 1 base, leaving 4 bases between them. Germline lookup yields CDR1 SGHRS and CDR2 YFSETQ. The CDR3 sequence: CASSLGTNTEAFF. In nucleotides, the CDR3 is TGCGCCAGCAGCTTGGGGACGAACACTGAAGCTTTCTTT.

In its sample, this clonotype is medium-sized. This rearrangement joins TRBV6-5 to TRBJ1-2; a possible D gene is TRBD1 (6 bases). This CDR3 is 14 amino acids long. Germline V CDR1 and CDR2: MNHEY, SVGAGI. Deletions cut 2 bases from V and 8 bases from J, with 15 bases between. The CDR3 region has the DNA TGTGCCAGCAGTTACAATTCAGTCGGACAGGGCTACACCTTC. It specifies CASSYNSVGQGYTF.

By its share, this clonotype is medium-sized. The V call is TRBV29-1, the J call TRBJ1-1; D possibly corresponds to TRBD1 (5 bases). Germline V gives CDR1 SQVTM, CDR2 ANQGSEA. V shed 3 bases and J shed 0 bases, with 11 bases lying between them. The CDR3 covers 14 residues. The CDR3 is CSVEAEGVNTEAFF. For the CDR3, the DNA is TGCAGCGTTGAGGCGGAAGGGGTGAACACTGAAGCTTTCTTT.

This clonotype was found many times. The chain uses TRBV3-1 and TRBJ1-2; TRBD1 agrees at 7 bases. Trimming cost V 3 bases and J 4 bases; bases outside gene matches: 5. CDR3 length: 14 residues. CDR1 is LGHDT and CDR2 is YNNKEL in the germline V gene (reference sequence). CDR3 coding DNA: TGTGCCAGCAGCCAGACCGGGACAGCCTATGGCTACACCTTC. Translation gives CASSQTGTAYGYTF.

DNA for the CDR3: TGCAGGGGGACTAGCGGGAGTAGAGAGACCCAGTACTTC. As protein: CRGTSGSRETQYF. The chain joins TRBV20-1 to TRBJ2-5, with 14 bases fitting TRBD2. Germline loops: CDR1 DFQATT, CDR2 SNEGSKA (reference sequence). This CDR3 region has 13 residues.

The sample holds many counts of this clonotype. The chain recombines TRBV4-1 with TRBJ1-1; D unresolved. This CDR3 contains 16 residues. V was cut by 0 bases and J by 4 bases, with 15 bases left in between. Germline values: CDR1 MGHRA, CDR2 YSYEKL. CDR3 coding DNA: TGCGCCAGCAGCCAAGATTCCGGGAGTTCGAGCACTGAAGCTTTCTTT. This translates into CASSQDSGSSSTEAFF.

This chain links TRBV2 with TRBJ2-2; 9 bases map to TRBD1. Germline V lookup: CDR1 SNHLY, CDR2 FYNNEI. V dropped 4 bases and J dropped 2; count of bases not matched to a gene: 8. This CDR3 spans 17 amino acids. The CDR3 coding sequence is TGTGCCAGCAGTGCCTCCTACAGGGGGCCTAACACCGGGGAGCTGTTTTTT. It specifies CASSASYRGPNTGELFF.

This clonotype was found many times. The rearrangement links TRBV7-2 to TRBJ2-7, with 11 bases that match TRBD1. J gave up 3 bases and V 4 bases, and 2 bases lay outside the gene matches. The CDR3 runs to 14 residues. CDR1 is SGHTA and CDR2 is FQGNSA in the germline V gene. The CDR3, as DNA: TGTGCCAGCAGCTCGGGACAGGGGGACTACGAGCAGTACTTC. It encodes CASSSGQGDYEQYF.

This clonotype was found many times. V gene TRBV10-3 combines with J gene TRBJ2-7; D gene ambiguous. V lost 3 bases and J 4 bases, leaving 4 bases between the germline ends. The CDR3 is 11 amino acids. Germline CDR1 is ENHRY and CDR2 is SYGVKD. The CDR3 DNA sequence: TGTGCCATCAGTGAAGGGTACGAGCAGTACTTC. The encoded protein is CAISEGYEQYF.

Ten or more counts support this clonotype. The chain links TRBV7-9 to TRBJ2-5; TRBD1 aligns across 8 bases. This CDR3 is 16 amino acids long. J lost 5 bases, V lost 1 base, and 9 bases had no gene match. The germline V gene has CDR1 SEHNR and CDR2 FQNEAQ (reference sequence). The CDR3: CASSLVVGQAKETQYF. In DNA, the CDR3 is TGTGCCAGCAGCTTAGTGGTGGGACAGGCAAAGGAGACCCAGTACTTC.

The table lists this clonotype with many counts. The V call is TRBV12-3 or TRBV12-4, the J call TRBJ1-1; D possibly corresponds to TRBD1 (6 bases). CDR3 length: 15 residues. The V gene lost 1 base and the J gene lost 4 bases, with 13 bases spanning the gap. Written as DNA, the CDR3 is TGTGCCAGCAGTTTAGAGGGGGGGCTGGGCACTGAAGCTTTCTTT. This gives the protein CASSLEGGLGTEAFF.

Many counts were recorded for this clonotype. The chain links TRBV7-8 to TRBJ1-1; D unresolved. Germline V lookup: CDR1 SGHVS, CDR2 FQNEAQ. The CDR3 spans 15 residues. The ends were cut back, 2 bases at V and 1 base at J, with 11 bases in the middle. The chain's CDR3 is CASSLSSRGNTEAFF. Written as DNA, the CDR3 is TGTGCCAGCAGCTTAAGTAGCCGGGGGAACACTGAAGCTTTCTTT.

This clonotype showed up many times. V and J are TRBV29-1 and TRBJ2-1; the match to TRBD2 covers 14 bases. The junction had 5 bases not matched to a gene; V was cut back by 7 bases and J by 6 bases. Looked up from germline, CDR1 is SQVTM and CDR2 is ANQGSEA. The CDR3 length is 14 residues. The CDR3 DNA reads TGCAGCGCCGTGGGACTAGCGGGAGCCAATGAGCAGTTCTTC. This sequence encodes CSAVGLAGANEQFF.

By share, this clonotype counts as medium-sized. The J gene is TRBJ1-1, the V gene TRBV10-3; the match to TRBD1 covers 7 bases. Trimming took 2 bases from V and 1 from J; bases not matched to a gene: 7. Germline V CDR1 and CDR2: ENHRY, SYGVKD. CDR3 size: 16 residues. CDR3 amino acids: CAISEGTGTENTEAFF. CDR3 sequence (DNA): TGTGCCATCAGTGAGGGGACCGGGACAGAGAACACTGAAGCTTTCTTT.

This clonotype was recorded many times. This chain uses TRBV18 with TRBJ2-3; D perhaps matches TRBD1 (6 bases). V lost 4 bases and J 1 base, leaving 9 bases between the germline ends. Germline V gene sequence: CDR1 KGHSH, CDR2 LQKENI. CDR3 length: 14 amino acids. In DNA, the CDR3 is TGTGCCAGCTCACTCCGACAGGGCACAGATACGCAGTATTTT. Protein sequence: CASSLRQGTDTQYF.

With regard to this clonotype: An end of the junction differs from the germline gene, which may be a read error. The chain joins TRBV7-7 to TRBJ2-3; tentatively, D is TRBD2 (6 bases). Looked up from germline, CDR1 is SSHAT and CDR2 is FNYEAQ (reference sequence). CDR3 length: 15 residues. The CDR3 bases are TGTGCTAGCAGCTTATACGGGGGTATCACAGATACGCAGTATTTT. This encodes CASSLYGGITDTQYF.

This clonotype ranks as medium-sized. This rearrangement joins TRBV5-1 to TRBJ2-7; 7 bases map to TRBD1. CDR1 and CDR2 (germline): SGHRS, YFSETQ. Germline trimming cut 4 bases from V and 6 bases from J; bases unmatched to any gene: 7. The CDR3 loop spans 13 amino acids. CDR3 nucleotides: TGCGCCAGCAGCCTGGGTACAGGGGCCGAGCAGTACTTC. As protein: CASSLGTGAEQYF.